This T cell receptor beta chain stems from a study of T cells after yellow fever vaccination. Overall study context: CD3, CD45RA, CCR7 and CD95 staining defined sorted EM, EMRA, CM and Tscm cells.

Universal primer sites and UMIs were introduced during 5'RACE template-switching synthesis of TCR cDNA. MiXCR, run by TCRdb on the 5' RACE reads, gives a single entry per CDR3 protein. The table records over 25,000 distinct CDR3 sequences, about 11% of them present only once. Study results and limitations: Overlap between CD4 and CD8 compartments was detected for a small share of clonotypes. Subsequent to the booster, the majority of primary-vaccination clones reappeared (96% CD4, approximately 90% CD8).

V trimming: 8 bases; J trimming: 2 bases; junction bases outside the gene matches: 11. The CDR3 consists of 15 residues. Germline CDR1 MNHNS, CDR2 SASEGT. The TCR was taken from a man younger than 35 who received the YFV17D yellow fever vaccine. The genes are TRBV6-1 and TRBJ2-5; 7 bases align to TRBD2. Sequencing was performed on PBMCs, either bulk or a sorted T-cell subset (CD4+, CD8+, memory, or dextramer-sorted; not recorded which), taken around 14 days after the first yellow fever vaccination. The DNA of the CDR3 is TGTGCCAGCGAGACCTTACTCGGGGGGCAAGAGACCCAGTACTTC. This gives the protein CASETLLGGQETQYF.